This TCR beta chain was found in a study of CD8 T cells in Susac syndrome. Study-level results: TEMRA cells and active patients showed peak Susac CD8+ clonal expansion.

The RNA, 0.5 to 1 ug, was put through reverse transcription using random hexamers. TCRdb re-called the immunoSEQ multiplex PCR reads through MiXCR, storing one row per CDR3 protein. The sample contains around 100,000 distinct CDR3 sequences, 95% of which appear only once. The CDR3 totals 12 residues. Germline CDR1 and CDR2: SGDLS and YYNGEE. The V end was cut by 4 bases, the J end by 10 bases, with 12 bases between. To note about this clonotype: Its antigen remains unidentified.

V usage is TRBV9 and J usage is TRBJ1-3, with D tentatively TRBD1 (5 bases). This TCR was sampled from a human donor with Susac syndrome. Sequenced: CD8+ T cells from PBMCs. DNA of the CDR3: TGTGCCAGCAGCCCAAGGGGCGATACCATATATTTT. It encodes CASSPRGDTIYF.